What follows describes a single TCR beta chain. Its antigen is undetermined. The sample originates from a study of cytomegalovirus exposure and HLA in healthy donors. This CDR3 spans 19 amino acids. Germline CDR1 reads LGHNA; CDR2 reads YSLEER. Germline trimming cut 2 bases from V and 6 bases from J; bases unmatched to any gene: 18. General study findings and limits: Some highly shared sequence variants likely arose as a pipeline artifact. Most TCR sequences showed up rarely, but some public TCRs showed up in many donors.

PCR employed 60 Vbeta and 13 Jbeta primers. In the authors' methods: Roughly 9.9 million shared chains were among the about 80 million unique TCR beta chains that a later analysis counted. Profiled with immunoSEQ multiplex PCR; TCRdb holds only in-frame clones, not every one. V, J and clone size are those of that table, while D and trimming were read from the DNA. This sample's clone table lists about 210,000 clones. The V and J genes are TRBV4-3 and TRBJ1-4, with 7 bases fitting TRBD1. Sequencing input: PBMCs. The source of this sequence is a woman between 25 and 40 years old in good health and CMV-seropositive. This CDR3 is CASSQRLRIKQGQYEKLFF. The CDR3 DNA is TGCGCCAGCAGCCAAAGATTGAGGATCAAACAGGGGCAATATGAAAAACTGTTTTTT.